The following is a T cell receptor (beta chain) sequence with its context. Its target antigen remains unknown. No base-level quality is on record; no much larger clone is a single base apart. The germline V gene (reference sequence) sets CDR1 to LNHDA and CDR2 to SQIVND. Inclusive of the bounding cysteine and phenylalanine, the CDR3 is 14 residues long. Just CDR3 DNA is preserved here, 42 bases in frame from base 1. V has 4 bases trimmed and J has 10 bases trimmed; junction bases matching no gene number 5. This entry is derived from a study of cytomegalovirus exposure and HLA in healthy donors (TCRdb year 2017). Context from the whole study: In an earlier analysis of 550 to 750 of the donors, less than 350 Gb of sequence data and 90 million to 120 million unique TCR beta sequences from roughly 190 million T cells were reported. An early release that covered several hundred HLA-typed donors contained approximately 300 gigabases of sequencing data and 65 million to 100 million unique TCR sequences. Among the roughly 400 genotyped donors, around 81% belonged to the genetic ancestry cluster associated with self-reported Caucasian donors. The study was designed to test whether signatures of past pathogen exposure could be identified by cataloging public T cell receptors. Using immunosequencing, the study profiled T cell repertoires from fewer than 850 subjects and related those repertoires to cytomegalovirus serostatus. Along with the roughly 670-subject first cohort, a separate validation cohort of over a hundred different subjects was used. The study combined high-throughput TCR immunosequencing, statistical association of individual TCRs with disease status, and machine learning to predict cytomegalovirus infection status. A later analysis re-analyzed previously published TCR beta repertoires from 650 to 800 donors and added high-resolution HLA genotyping to study TCR occurrence patterns. The later analysis used no new phenotypic data to find candidate immune exposures, relying instead on TCR beta sequences and their occurrence across donors. To decide whether each TCR beta V gene segment behaved as functional or pseudogenic, an earlier analysis of some 600 of the donors relied on high-throughput TCR beta sequencing. Alongside the repertoire data, information on donor age, sex, ethnicity and CMV serostatus was compiled. A later genetic analysis used genome-wide SNP genotypes for about 60% of the 666 donors, treating that subset as a discovery cohort. Every repertoire in the discovery cohort had been generated on one and the same sequencing platform. Both class I and class II loci were covered by HLA typing, at four-digit resolution. Typing coverage varied by locus: 629-630 donors for A, B, C, DRB1 and DQB1; roughly 520 for DQA1; over 600 for DPA1; about 450 for DPB1. About five DR-DQ haplotypes were treated as single units for association and clustering because of strong linkage in the cohort. Among around 400 genotyped donors of the cohort, an average of roughly 230,000 unique TCR beta nucleotide sequences was sequenced per donor, of which roughly 18% were non-productive. Overall study results and their limits: Because HLA typing was missing for some donors at each locus, association tests included only the typed subset. Linkage disequilibrium might explain the correlated functional status among segregating V segments, but an unknown experimental factor could not be excluded. Broadly in line with IMGT annotations, most TCR beta V segments showed up in productive rearrangements about 87% or about 30% of the time in an earlier analysis of about 500 of the donors. Assigning TCR associations to individual alleles was difficult when HLA alleles, especially DR and DQ, strongly co-occurred. In vitro tests confirmed that three of the cytomegalovirus-associated TCR beta chains recognize cytomegalovirus antigens. Sequencing depth was assumed to be roughly uniform across donors in the presence/absence analyses, though that assumption may not hold. In a later analysis, HLA-associated TCR beta chains showed more clonal expansion and lower generation probabilities than non-associated chains that were equally common. The study listed approximately 160 TCR beta chains as associated with cytomegalovirus. A later analysis reported that several top co-occurrence clusters appeared linked to parvovirus B19, influenza, CMV and Epstein-Barr virus. Most CMV-associated TCR beta chains appeared to be HLA-restricted in a later analysis, and the HLA associations seemed to be driven largely by CMV exposure. In this cohort, only TCR beta chains were sequenced, and detectable features were limited by the absence of alpha or paired-chain data. The classifier was reported to diagnose cytomegalovirus status with high specificity and sensitivity in both the original and validation cohorts. An association between a missense DCLRE1C variant and V-gene and J-gene trimming of TCR beta chains was found in a later genetic analysis and replicated in an independent cohort. At a false discovery rate of 0.05, a later analysis linked under 20,000 TCR beta sequences to specific HLA alleles. Across donors, most TCR sequences were observed very rarely, whereas some public TCRs were present in many individuals. A cluster of highly shared sequence variants was judged likely to represent a technical artifact of the sequencing pipeline. According to the authors, the approach could potentially be generalized to other disease states and immunological phenotypes. A later analysis found that TCR association rates varied across HLA loci, with DRB1 alleles showing the most associated TCRs and HLA-C alleles the fewest. A further reported finding was that TCR beta sequences accurately predicted the HLA-A and HLA-B alleles for most subjects in the first cohort. In a later genetic analysis, fewer N-insertions in productive TCRs were reported among donors in an Asian-associated ancestry cluster than the approximately 710-donor mean. Over 15 rarely observed V segments, including chromosome 9 orphons, were excluded from the earlier analysis of approximately 500 of the donors because counts were too low. The 87-base-pair reads could not distinguish some IMGT-functional V segments, including TRBV6-2 and TRBV6-3, so those segments were excluded. Immune exposure information for the cohort was limited to CMV serostatus.

In total, roughly 670 healthy bone marrow donors made up the cohort. All cohort members were sampled while nominally healthy, although unrecorded immune exposures were likely present. The donor was CMV seronegative and was included in the group of a few hundred seronegative cohort members. Each donor provided a peripheral blood sample, and peripheral blood mononuclear cells were used for TCR beta sequencing. Genomic DNA was extracted from the blood cell samples with the Qiagen DNeasy Blood Extraction Kit. The library came from the immunoSEQ multiplex PCR assay. The multiplex PCR relied on a mix of 60 forward primers for TCR Vbeta segments and 13 reverse primers for TCR Jbeta segments. A multiplex PCR assay on genomic DNA amplified the CDR3 region of rearranged TCR beta genes. The Illumina HiSeq System was used to sequence the amplified TCR beta libraries as 87-base-pair reads. The source study handled its data this way. A later analysis tallied around 82 million unique TCR beta chains across the roughly 610 repertoires, and about 12 million of those chains were shared by two or more donors. To remove PCR and sequencing errors, raw reads were error-corrected and collapsed into unique sequences using a nearest-neighbor algorithm that merged closely related sequences. V, D and J gene segments were assigned by aligning CDR3 sequences to IMGT reference sequences. Each retained sequence needed at least a six-nucleotide match to both a V gene segment and a J gene segment. A rearrangement counted as productive if the CDR3 had no stop codons and remained in frame with V and J, and every other rearrangement counted as non-productive. Following IMGT convention, CDR3 was defined as the stretch from the second conserved V-encoded cysteine up to the conserved J-encoded phenylalanine. In an earlier analysis of around 640 of the donors, sequences lacking an unambiguous match to a single V gene segment were excluded. An earlier analysis of fewer than 750 of the donors called V segments functional above 56.7% productive rearrangements and segregating when the between-donor standard deviation exceeded 5%. A statistical classification framework was built to diagnose cytomegalovirus status from the catalog of TCR beta chain sequences. V and J gene assignment, in a later analysis, came from comparing TCR nucleotide sequences with IMGT/GENE-DB human TR gene sequences. A later analysis assigned CDR3 sequences and most-parsimonious VDJ recombination scenarios with the TCRdist pipeline. In a later analysis, each TCR beta chain was defined by its CDR3 amino acid sequence together with its V-gene family, and reads without a unique V-gene family were excluded. A later analysis removed 592 highly shared, low-generation-probability nucleotide sequences to deal with suspected cross-contamination and a sequencing artifact. In a later analysis, a clonal expansion index for each public chain was calculated from normalized within-repertoire ranks of inferred template counts. In a later analysis, generation probabilities were computed using a VDJ recombination model fitted to out-of-frame rearrangements, and the results were checked against IGoR. Hypergeometric tests were used in a later analysis to score TCR-TCR, TCR-HLA and TCR-CMV co-occurrence, with a repertoire-size bias correction applied to the TCR pairs. In a later analysis, false discovery rates were estimated by permuting HLA or CMV assignments 20 times. In a later analysis, co-occurring TCRs were grouped using DBSCAN, and TCRdist sequence similarity was added for clustering within HLA-allele-positive subsets. Co-occurrence clustering excluded repertoires with fewer than 30,000 or more than 120,000 public chains, plus five with anomalous nucleotide sharing. Drawn from immuneACCESS, this table holds only the in-frame rearrangements with V and J called that TCRdb kept. Clones are partly lost; checked studies trace under half to an unresolved V gene and leave the rest unexplained. V and J calls and clone size follow that table, whereas D and trimming were derived from the DNA. The sample includes 150,000 or so clones, with roughly three quarters observed a single time. The top ten constitute approximately 2.8% of the sample.

The TCR comes from a male donor in good health and CMV-seronegative. The chain was built from TRBV19 and TRBJ1-6, and TRBD1 aligns with 9 junction nucleotides. The sequenced material came from PBMCs. This receptor carries the CDR3 CASSNTGGNSPLHF. Here is the DNA: TGTGCCAGTAGTAACACAGGGGGCAACTCACCCCTCCACTTT.